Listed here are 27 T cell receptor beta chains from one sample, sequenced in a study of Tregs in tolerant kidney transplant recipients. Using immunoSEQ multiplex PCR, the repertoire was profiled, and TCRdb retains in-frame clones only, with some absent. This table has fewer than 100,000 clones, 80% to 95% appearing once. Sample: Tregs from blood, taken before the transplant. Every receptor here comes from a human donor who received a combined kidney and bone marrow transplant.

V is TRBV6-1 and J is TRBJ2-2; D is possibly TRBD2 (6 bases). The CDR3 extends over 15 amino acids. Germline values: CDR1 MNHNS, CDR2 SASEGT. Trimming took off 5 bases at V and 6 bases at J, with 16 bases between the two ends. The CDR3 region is CASSFSSVSSGELFF. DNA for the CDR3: TGTGCCAGCAGTTTTTCTAGCGTTTCGTCCGGGGAGCTGTTTTTT.

The CDR3 sequence: CASSISLRSTYNEQFF. CDR3 coding DNA: TGTGCCAGTAGTATTAGTCTGAGGTCAACCTACAATGAGCAGTTCTTC. V gene TRBV19 combines with J gene TRBJ2-1, with unresolved D. Trimming left V 3 bases short and J 2 bases short, with 14 bases between. The CDR3 is 16 amino acids. The germline V gene has CDR1 LNHDA and CDR2 SQIVND (reference sequence). The full variable domain, rest sourced from reference TRBV19 and TRBJ2-1, is DGGITQSPKYLFRKEGQNVTLSCEQNLNHDAMYWYRQDPGQGLRLIYYSQIVNDFQKGDIAEGYSVSREKKESFPLTVTSAQKNPTAFYLCASSISLRSTYNEQFFGPGTRLTVL.

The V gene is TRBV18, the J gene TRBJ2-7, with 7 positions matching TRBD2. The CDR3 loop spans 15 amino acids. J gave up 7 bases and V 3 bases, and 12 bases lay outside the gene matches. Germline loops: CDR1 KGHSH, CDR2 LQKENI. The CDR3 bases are TGTGCCAGCTCACCCGAACTAGCGCCACCGGGGGAGCAGTACTTC. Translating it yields CASSPELAPPGEQYF.

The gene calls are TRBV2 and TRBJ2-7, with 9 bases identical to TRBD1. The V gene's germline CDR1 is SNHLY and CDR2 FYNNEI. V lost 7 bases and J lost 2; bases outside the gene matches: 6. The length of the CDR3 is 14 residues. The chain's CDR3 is CASKPGQGPYEQYF. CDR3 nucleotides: TGTGCCAGCAAACCGGGACAGGGTCCCTACGAGCAGTACTTC.

This chain's CDR3 is CASSYGPRGRAGELFF. CDR3 bases: TGTGCCAGCAGTTACGGGCCCAGGGGGCGGGCCGGGGAGCTGTTTTTT. The chain is built from TRBV6-5 and TRBJ2-2, with 8 nucleotides matching TRBD1. This CDR3 contains 16 residues. J lost 6 bases, V lost 2 bases, and 8 bases had no gene match. Per germline, CDR1 MNHEY and CDR2 SVGAGI.

The CDR3 region has the DNA TGTGCCAGCAGCTTGGGCGGCGGGGGGGCTCTGTACTTC. This sequence encodes CASSLGGGGALYF. The chain carries TRBV5-6 and TRBJ2-5; 9 nucleotides agree with TRBD2. The trim removed 0 bases at V and 13 bases at J, leaving 7 bases unmatched. CDR3 length: 13 residues. Germline CDR1 and CDR2: SGHDT and YYEEEE.

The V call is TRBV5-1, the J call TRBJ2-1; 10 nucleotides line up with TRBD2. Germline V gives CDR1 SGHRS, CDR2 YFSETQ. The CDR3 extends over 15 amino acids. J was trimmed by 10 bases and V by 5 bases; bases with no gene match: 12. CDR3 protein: CASSPASGSFGEQFF. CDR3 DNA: TGCGCCAGCAGTCCCGCTAGCGGGAGTTTCGGGGAGCAGTTCTTC.

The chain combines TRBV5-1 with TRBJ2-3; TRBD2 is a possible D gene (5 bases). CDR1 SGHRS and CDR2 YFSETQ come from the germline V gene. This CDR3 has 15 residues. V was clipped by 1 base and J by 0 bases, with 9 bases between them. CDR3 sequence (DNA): TGCGCCAGCAGCTTGAGCCTAGCTAGCACAGATACGCAGTATTTT. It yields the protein CASSLSLASTDTQYF.

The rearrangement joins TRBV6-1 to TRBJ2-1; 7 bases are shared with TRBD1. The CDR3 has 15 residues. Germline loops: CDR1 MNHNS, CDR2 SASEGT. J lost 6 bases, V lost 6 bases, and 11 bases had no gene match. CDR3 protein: CASRDPGQRINEQFF. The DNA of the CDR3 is TGTGCCAGCAGGGATCCGGGACAGAGAATCAATGAGCAGTTCTTC.

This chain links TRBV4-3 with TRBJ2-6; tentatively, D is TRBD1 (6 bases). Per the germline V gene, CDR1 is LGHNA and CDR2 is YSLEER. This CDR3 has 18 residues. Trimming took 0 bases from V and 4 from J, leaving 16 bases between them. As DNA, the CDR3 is TGCGCCAGCAGCCAAGAGGACAGCCTAGGGATCGGGGCCAACGTCCTGACTTTC. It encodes CASSQEDSLGIGANVLTF.

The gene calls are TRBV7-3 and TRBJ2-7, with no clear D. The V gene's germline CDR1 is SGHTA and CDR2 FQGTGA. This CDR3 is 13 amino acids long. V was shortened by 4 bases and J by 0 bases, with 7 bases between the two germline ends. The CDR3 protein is CASSSLPSYEQYF. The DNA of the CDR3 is TGTGCCAGCAGCTCATTGCCCTCCTACGAGCAGTACTTC.

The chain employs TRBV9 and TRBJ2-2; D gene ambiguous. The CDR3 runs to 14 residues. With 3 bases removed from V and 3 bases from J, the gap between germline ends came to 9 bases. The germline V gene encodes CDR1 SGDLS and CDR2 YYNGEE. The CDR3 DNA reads TGTGCCAGCAGCGCCTCGAGGTACACCGGGGAGCTGTTTTTT. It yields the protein CASSASRYTGELFF. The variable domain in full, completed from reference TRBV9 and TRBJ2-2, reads DSGVTQTPKHLITATGQRVTLRCSPRSGDLSVYWYQQSLDQGLQFLIQYYNGEERAKGNILERFSAQQFPDLHSELNLSSLELGDSALYFCASSASRYTGELFFGEGSRLTVL.

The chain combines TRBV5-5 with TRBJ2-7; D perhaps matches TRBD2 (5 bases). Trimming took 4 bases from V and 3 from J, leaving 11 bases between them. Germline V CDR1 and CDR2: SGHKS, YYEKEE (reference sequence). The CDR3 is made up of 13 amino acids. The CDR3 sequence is CASSPASSYEQYF. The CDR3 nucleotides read TGTGCCAGCAGCCCCGCTAGCAGCTACGAGCAGTACTTC.

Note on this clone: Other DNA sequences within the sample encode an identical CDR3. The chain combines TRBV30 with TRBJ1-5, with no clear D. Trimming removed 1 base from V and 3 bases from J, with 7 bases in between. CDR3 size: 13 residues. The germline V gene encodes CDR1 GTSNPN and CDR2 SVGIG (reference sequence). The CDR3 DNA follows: TGTGCCTGGAGTGAGGGAGCCAATCAGCCCCAGCATTTT. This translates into CAWSEGANQPQHF.

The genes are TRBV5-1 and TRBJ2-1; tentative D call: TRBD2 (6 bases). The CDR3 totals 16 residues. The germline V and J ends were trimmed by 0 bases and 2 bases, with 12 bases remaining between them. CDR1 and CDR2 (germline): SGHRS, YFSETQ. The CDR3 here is CASSLDFSGAYNEQFF. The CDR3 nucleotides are TGCGCCAGCAGCTTGGATTTTAGCGGCGCCTACAATGAGCAGTTCTTC.

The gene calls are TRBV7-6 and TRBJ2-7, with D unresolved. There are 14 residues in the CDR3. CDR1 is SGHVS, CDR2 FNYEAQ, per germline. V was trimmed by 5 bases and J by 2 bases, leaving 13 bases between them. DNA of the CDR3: TGTGCCAGCAGCCGAGCGTTTTCTACCTACGAGCAGTACTTC. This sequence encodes CASSRAFSTYEQYF.

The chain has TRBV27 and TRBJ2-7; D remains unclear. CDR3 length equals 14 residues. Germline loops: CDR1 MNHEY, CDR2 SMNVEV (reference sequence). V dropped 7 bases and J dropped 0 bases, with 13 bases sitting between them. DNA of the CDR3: TGTGCCAGCAAAATCCCGGGTTCCTCCTACGAGCAGTACTTC. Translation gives CASKIPGSSYEQYF.

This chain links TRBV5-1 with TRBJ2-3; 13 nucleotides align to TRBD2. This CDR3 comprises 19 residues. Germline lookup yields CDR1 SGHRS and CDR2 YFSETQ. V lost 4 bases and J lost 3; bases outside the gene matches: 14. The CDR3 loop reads CASSRAGLAGVRETDTQYF. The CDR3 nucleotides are TGCGCCAGCAGCCGGGCCGGACTAGCGGGAGTTCGGGAAACAGATACGCAGTATTTT. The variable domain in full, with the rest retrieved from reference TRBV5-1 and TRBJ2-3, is KAGVTQTPRYLIKTRGQQVTLSCSPISGHRSVSWYQQTPGQGLQFLFEYFSETQRNKGNFPGRFSGRQFSNSRSEMNVSTLELGDSALYLCASSRAGLAGVRETDTQYFGPGTRLTVL.

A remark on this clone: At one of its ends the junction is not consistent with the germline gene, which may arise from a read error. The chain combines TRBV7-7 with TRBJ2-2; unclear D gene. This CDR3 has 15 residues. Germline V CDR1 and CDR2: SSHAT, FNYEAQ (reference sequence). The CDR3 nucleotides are TGTGCTAGCAGCTTAGCCGGTGGGAACACCGGGGAGCTGTTTTTT. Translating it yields CASSLAGGNTGELFF.

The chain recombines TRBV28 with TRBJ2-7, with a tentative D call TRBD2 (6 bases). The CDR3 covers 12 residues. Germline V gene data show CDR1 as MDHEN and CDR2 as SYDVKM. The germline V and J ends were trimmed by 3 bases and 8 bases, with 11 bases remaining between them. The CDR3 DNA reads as TGTGCCAGCAGTTTCTCGGGACTCAAGCAGTACTTC. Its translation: CASSFSGLKQYF. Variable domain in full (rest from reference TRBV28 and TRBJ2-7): DVKVTQSSRYLVKRTGEKVFLECVQDMDHENMFWYRQDPGLGLRLIYFSYDVKMKEKGDIPEGYSVSREKKERFSLILESASTNQTSMYLCASSFSGLKQYFGPGTRLTVT.

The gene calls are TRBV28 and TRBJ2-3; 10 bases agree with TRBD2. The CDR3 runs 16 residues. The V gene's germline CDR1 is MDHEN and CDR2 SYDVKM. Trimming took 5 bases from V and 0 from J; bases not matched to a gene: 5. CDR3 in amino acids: CASSPGLAESTDTQYF. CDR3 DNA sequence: TGTGCCAGCAGTCCCGGACTAGCGGAGAGCACAGATACGCAGTATTTT.

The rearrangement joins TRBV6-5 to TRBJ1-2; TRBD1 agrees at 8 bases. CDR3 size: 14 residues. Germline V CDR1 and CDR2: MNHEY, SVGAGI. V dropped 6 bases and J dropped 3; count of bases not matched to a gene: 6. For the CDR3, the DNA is TGTGCCAGCAGAACTACAGGGGGAGACTATGGCTACACCTTC. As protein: CASRTTGGDYGYTF.

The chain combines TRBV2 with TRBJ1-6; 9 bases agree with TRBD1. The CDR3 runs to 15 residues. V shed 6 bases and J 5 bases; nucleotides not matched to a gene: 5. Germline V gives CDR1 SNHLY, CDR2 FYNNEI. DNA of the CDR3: TGTGCCAGCAGAGCACAGGGGGCCCATAATTCACCCCTCCACTTT. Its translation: CASRAQGAHNSPLHF.

The chain's CDR3 is CASSLGAVQPQHF. Here the CDR3 DNA reads TGTGCCAGCAGCTTAGGTGCAGTTCAGCCCCAGCATTTT. J is TRBJ1-5 and V is TRBV7-9; D gene unclear. Trimming left V 1 base short and J 6 bases short, with 7 bases between. CDR3 length: 13 amino acids. In germline, CDR1 is SEHNR, CDR2 FQNEAQ (reference sequence).

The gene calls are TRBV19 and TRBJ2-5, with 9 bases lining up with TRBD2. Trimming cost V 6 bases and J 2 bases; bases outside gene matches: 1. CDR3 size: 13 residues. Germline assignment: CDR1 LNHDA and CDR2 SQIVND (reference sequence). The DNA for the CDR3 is TGTGCCAGTAGCGGACTAGCGCAAGAGACCCAGTACTTC. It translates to CASSGLAQETQYF.

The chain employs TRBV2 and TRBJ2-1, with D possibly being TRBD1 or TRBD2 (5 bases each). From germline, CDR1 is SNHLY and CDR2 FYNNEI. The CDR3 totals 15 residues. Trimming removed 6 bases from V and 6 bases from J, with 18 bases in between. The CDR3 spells CASSRTGTESNEQFF. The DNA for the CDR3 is TGTGCCAGCAGCCGAACCGGGACGGAATCCAATGAGCAGTTCTTC.

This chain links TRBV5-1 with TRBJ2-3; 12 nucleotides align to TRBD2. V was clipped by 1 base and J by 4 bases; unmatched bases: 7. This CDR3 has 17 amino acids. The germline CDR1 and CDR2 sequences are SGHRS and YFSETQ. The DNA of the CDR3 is TGCGCCAGCAGCTTGTCGGGGACTAGCGGGTCCCCAGATACGCAGTATTTT. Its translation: CASSLSGTSGSPDTQYF. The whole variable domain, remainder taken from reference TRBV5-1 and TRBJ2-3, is KAGVTQTPRYLIKTRGQQVTLSCSPISGHRSVSWYQQTPGQGLQFLFEYFSETQRNKGNFPGRFSGRQFSNSRSEMNVSTLELGDSALYLCASSLSGTSGSPDTQYFGPGTRLTVL.